The clone carrying this T cell receptor beta chain turned up a few times. This specimen belongs to a study of T cells after yellow fever vaccination. V gave up 2 bases and J gave up 2 bases, with 11 bases separating them. Germline values: CDR1 SGDLS, CDR2 YYNGEE. The CDR3 contains 14 residues. TCRdb ran MiXCR on the 5' RACE reads and lists one entry per CDR3 protein. This sample has a few hundred thousand distinct CDR3 sequences, with around 3.6% found just once. The material was PBMCs, obtained on the day of the yellow fever booster vaccination. The gene calls are TRBV9 and TRBJ2-7; the D call may be TRBD1 or TRBD2 (5 bases each). This TCR came from a man aged 18 to 29 who received the YFV17D yellow fever vaccine. CDR3 sequence reads: CASSVTPGPYEQYF. CDR3 sequence (DNA): TGTGCCAGCAGCGTGACACCGGGACCCTACGAGCAGTACTTC. The full variable domain, rest sourced from reference TRBV9 and TRBJ2-7, is DSGVTQTPKHLITATGQRVTLRCSPRSGDLSVYWYQQSLDQGLQFLIQYYNGEERAKGNILERFSAQQFPDLHSELNLSSLELGDSALYFCASSVTPGPYEQYFGPGTRLTVT.